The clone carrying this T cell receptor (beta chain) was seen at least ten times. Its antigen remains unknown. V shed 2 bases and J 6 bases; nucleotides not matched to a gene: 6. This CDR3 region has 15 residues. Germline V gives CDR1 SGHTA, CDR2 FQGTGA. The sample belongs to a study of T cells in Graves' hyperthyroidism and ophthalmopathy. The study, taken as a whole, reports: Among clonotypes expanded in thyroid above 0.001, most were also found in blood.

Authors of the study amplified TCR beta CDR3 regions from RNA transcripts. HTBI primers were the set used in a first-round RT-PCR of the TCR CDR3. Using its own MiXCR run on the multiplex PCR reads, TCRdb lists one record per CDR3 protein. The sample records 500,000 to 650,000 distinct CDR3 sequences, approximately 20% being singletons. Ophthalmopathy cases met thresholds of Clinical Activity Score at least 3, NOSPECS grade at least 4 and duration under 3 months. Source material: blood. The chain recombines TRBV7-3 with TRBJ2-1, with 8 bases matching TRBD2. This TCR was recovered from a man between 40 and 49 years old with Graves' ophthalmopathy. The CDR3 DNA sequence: TGTGCCAGCAGCTTATCGGGGGGGGCAGGCAATGAGCAGTTCTTC. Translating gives CASSLSGGAGNEQFF.